The TCR beta chain described here comes from a study of cytomegalovirus exposure and HLA in healthy donors. Whole-study findings and limits: The study put under 200 TCR beta chains on its list as cytomegalovirus-associated. As confirmed in vitro, a few CMV-associated chains were specific for CMV antigens. Most sequenced TCRs were rare (though some public TCRs occurred in many donors).

V gave up 7 bases and J gave up 0 bases; unmatched junction bases: 2. The germline V gene has CDR1 MNHEY and CDR2 SVGAGI. This CDR3 spans 15 amino acids. Regarding this clone: Antigen: not known.

Assay: immunoSEQ multiplex PCR; the TCRdb copy retains only in-frame clones and omits some. The sample records about 150,000 clones, just over 85% being singletons. The J gene is TRBJ2-2, the V gene TRBV6-5, with 10 bases fitting TRBD2. The receptor comes from a human donor in good health. Input material: PBMCs. The chain's CDR3 is CASISGGTNTGELFF. The CDR3 nucleotides read TGTGCCAGCATTAGCGGGGGGACGAACACCGGGGAGCTGTTTTTT.